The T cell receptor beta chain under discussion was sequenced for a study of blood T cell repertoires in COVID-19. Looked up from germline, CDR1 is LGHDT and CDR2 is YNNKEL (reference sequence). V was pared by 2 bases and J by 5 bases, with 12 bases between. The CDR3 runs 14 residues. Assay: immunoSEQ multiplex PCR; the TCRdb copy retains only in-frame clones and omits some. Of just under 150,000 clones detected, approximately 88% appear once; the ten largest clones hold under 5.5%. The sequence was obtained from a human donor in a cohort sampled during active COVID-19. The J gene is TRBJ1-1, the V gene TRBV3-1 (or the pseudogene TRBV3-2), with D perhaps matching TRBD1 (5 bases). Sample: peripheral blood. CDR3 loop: CASSQPSRGTEAFF. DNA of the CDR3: TGTGCCAGCAGCCAACCTAGCCGGGGGACTGAAGCTTTCTTT.